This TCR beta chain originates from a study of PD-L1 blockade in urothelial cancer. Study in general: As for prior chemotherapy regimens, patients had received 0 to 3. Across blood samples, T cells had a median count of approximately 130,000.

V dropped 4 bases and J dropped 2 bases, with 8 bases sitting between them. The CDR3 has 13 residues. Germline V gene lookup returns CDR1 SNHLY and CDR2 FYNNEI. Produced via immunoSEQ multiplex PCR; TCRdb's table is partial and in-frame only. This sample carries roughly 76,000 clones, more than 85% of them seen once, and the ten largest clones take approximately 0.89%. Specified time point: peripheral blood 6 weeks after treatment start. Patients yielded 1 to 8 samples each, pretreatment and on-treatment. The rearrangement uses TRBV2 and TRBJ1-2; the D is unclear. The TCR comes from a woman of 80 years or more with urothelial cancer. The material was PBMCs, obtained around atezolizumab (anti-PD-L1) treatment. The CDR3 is CASSGQINYGYTF. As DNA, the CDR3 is TGTGCCAGCAGTGGCCAGATCAACTATGGCTACACCTTC.